This TCR beta chain was captured in a study of T cell changes during pregnancy in multiple sclerosis. This clone was counted once. TCRdb's table, derived via immunoSEQ multiplex PCR, lists solely in-frame clones and lacks some. The sample comprises nearly 70,000 clones, about 90% of which are singletons, and roughly 1.3% rests with the top ten. The sequencing used peripheral blood, collected in the second trimester of pregnancy. The receptor was isolated from a female donor in good health, enrolled as a control in a pregnancy study.

CDR3 DNA sequence: TGTGCCAGCAGCTTAGTATGGGTCAGGTTGGGCGATACGCAGTATTTT. It specifies CASSLVWVRLGDTQYF. The chain is built from TRBV7-2 and TRBJ2-3, with D unclear. V shed 1 base and J shed 6 bases, with 17 bases lying between them. This CDR3 comprises 16 residues. CDR1 and CDR2 (germline): SGHTA, FQGNSA.